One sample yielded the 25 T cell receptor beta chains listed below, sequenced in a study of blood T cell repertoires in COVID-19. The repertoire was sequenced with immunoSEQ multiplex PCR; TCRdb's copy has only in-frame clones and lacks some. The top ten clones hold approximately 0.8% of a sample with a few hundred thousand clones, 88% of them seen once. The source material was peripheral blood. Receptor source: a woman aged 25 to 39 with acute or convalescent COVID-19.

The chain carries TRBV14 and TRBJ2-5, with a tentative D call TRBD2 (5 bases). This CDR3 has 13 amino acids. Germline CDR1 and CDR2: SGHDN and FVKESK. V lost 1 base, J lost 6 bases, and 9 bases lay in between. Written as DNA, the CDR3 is TGTGCCAGCAGCCAAGTCGGGGTGAAGACCCAGTACTTC. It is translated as CASSQVGVKTQYF.

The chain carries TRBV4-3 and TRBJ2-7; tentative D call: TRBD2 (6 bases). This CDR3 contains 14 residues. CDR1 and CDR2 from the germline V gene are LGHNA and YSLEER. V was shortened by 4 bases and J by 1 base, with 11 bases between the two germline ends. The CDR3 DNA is TGCGCCAGCAGCCCGGGGGTAGGGTCCTACGAGCAGTACTTC. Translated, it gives CASSPGVGSYEQYF.

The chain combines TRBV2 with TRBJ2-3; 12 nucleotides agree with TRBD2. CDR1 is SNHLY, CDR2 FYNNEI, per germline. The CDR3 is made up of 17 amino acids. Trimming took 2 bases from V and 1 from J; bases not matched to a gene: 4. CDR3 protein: CASSELAGGPGTDTQYF. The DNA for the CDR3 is TGTGCCAGCAGTGAACTAGCGGGAGGGCCTGGCACAGATACGCAGTATTTT.

The CDR3 region is CASSSTGAAVGKTEAFF. DNA of the CDR3: TGTGCCAGCAGTTCTACAGGGGCCGCGGTGGGGAAGACTGAAGCTTTCTTT. This rearrangement joins TRBV7-9 to TRBJ1-1; 7 bases agree with TRBD1. CDR1 SEHNR and CDR2 FQNEAQ come from the germline V gene (reference sequence). The V segment lost 6 bases and the J segment 5 bases; nucleotides outside the gene matches: 18. The CDR3 has 17 residues.

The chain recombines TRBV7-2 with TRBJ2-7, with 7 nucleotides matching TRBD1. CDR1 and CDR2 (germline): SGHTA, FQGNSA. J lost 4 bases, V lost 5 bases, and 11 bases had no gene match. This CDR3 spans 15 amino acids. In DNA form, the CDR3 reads TGTGCCAGCAGCCCGAGTCGGGGACAGTCATACGAGCAGTACTTC. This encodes CASSPSRGQSYEQYF.

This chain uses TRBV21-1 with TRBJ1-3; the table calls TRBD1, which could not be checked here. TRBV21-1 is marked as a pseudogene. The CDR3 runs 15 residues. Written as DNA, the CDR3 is TGTGCCAGCAGCACCACAGGTCCCTCTGGAAACACCATATATTTT. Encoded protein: CASSTTGPSGNTIYF.

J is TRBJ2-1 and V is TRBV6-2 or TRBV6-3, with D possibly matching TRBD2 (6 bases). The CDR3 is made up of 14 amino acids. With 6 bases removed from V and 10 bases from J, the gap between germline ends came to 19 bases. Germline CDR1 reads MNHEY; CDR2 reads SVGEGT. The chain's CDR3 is CASSYHSAGREQFF. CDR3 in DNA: TGTGCCAGCAGCTATCACTCGGCGGGGAGGGAGCAGTTCTTC.

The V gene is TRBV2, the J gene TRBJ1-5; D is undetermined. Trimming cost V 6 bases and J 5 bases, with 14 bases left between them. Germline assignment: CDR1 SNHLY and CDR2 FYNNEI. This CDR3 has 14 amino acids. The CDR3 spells CASREREGHQPQHF. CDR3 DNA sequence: TGTGCCAGCAGGGAAAGGGAGGGCCATCAGCCCCAGCATTTT.

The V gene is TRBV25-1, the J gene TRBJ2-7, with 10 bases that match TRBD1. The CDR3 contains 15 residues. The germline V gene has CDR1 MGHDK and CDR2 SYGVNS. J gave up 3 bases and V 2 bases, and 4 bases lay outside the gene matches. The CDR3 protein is CASSERQGASYEQYF. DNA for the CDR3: TGTGCCAGCAGTGAACGACAGGGGGCTAGCTACGAGCAGTACTTC.

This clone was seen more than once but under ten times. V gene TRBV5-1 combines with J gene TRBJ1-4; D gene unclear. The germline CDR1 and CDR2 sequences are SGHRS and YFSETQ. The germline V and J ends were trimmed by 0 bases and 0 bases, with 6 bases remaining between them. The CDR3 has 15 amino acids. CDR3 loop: CASSLVAATNEKLFF. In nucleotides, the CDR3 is TGCGCCAGCAGCTTGGTCGCAGCAACTAATGAAAAACTGTTTTTT.

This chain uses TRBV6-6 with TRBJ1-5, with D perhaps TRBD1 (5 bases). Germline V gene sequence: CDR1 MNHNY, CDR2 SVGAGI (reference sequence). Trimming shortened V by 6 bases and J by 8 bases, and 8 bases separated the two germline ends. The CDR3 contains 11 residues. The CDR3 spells CASRVGEPQHF. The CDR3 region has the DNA TGTGCCAGCAGAGTAGGGGAGCCCCAGCATTTT.

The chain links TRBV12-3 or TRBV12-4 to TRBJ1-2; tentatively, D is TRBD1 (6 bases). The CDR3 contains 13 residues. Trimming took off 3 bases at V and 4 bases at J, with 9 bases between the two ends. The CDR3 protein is CASSLDRSYGYTF. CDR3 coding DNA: TGTGCCAGCAGTTTGGACAGAAGCTATGGCTACACCTTC.

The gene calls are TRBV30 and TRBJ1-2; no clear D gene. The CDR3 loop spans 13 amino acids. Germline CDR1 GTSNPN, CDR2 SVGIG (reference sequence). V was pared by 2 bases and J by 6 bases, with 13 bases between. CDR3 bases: TGTGCCTGGAGTACCGATTGGACTGATGGCTACACCTTC. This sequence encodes CAWSTDWTDGYTF.

The CDR3 coding sequence is TGTGCCAGCAGTTTAGAACTAATCTATGAGCAGTTCTTC. Translating it yields CASSLELIYEQFF. The chain couples TRBV12-3 or TRBV12-4 to TRBJ2-1; D is unresolved. The V end was cut by 1 base, the J end by 8 bases, with 9 bases between. This CDR3 has 13 residues.

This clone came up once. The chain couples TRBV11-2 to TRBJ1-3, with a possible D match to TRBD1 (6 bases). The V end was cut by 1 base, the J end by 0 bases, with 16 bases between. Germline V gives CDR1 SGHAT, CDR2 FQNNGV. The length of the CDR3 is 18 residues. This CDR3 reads CASSLVAVRGSSGNTIYF. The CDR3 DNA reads TGTGCCAGCAGCTTAGTTGCGGTCAGGGGAAGCTCTGGAAACACCATATATTTT.

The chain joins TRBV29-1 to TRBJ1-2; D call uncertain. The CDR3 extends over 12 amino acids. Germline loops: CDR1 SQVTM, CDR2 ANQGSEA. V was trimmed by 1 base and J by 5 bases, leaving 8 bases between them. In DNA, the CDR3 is TGCAGCGTTGAAGGGGCATCATATGGCTACACCTTC. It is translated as CSVEGASYGYTF.

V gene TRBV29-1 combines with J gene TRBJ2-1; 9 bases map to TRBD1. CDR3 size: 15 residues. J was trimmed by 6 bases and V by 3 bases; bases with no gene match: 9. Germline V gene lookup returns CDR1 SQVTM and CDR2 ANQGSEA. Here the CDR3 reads CSVDRFGQGSNEQFF. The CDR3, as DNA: TGCAGCGTTGATCGTTTCGGACAGGGGAGCAATGAGCAGTTCTTC.

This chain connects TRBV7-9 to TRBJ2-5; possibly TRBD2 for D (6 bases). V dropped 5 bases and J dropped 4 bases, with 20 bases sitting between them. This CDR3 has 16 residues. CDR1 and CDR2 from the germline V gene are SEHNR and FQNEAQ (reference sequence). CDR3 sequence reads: CASSIRDSWLGETQYF. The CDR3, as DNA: TGTGCCAGCAGCATCCGGGACTCGTGGCTTGGAGAGACCCAGTACTTC.

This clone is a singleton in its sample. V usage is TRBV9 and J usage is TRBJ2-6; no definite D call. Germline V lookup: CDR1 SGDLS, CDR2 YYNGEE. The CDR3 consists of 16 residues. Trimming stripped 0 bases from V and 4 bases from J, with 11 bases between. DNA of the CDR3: TGTGCCAGCAGCGTAGATTCTGGGCCAGGGGCCAACGTCCTGACTTTC. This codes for CASSVDSGPGANVLTF. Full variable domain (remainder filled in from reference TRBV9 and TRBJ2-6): DSGVTQTPKHLITATGQRVTLRCSPRSGDLSVYWYQQSLDQGLQFLIQYYNGEERAKGNILERFSAQQFPDLHSELNLSSLELGDSALYFCASSVDSGPGANVLTFGAGSRLTVL.

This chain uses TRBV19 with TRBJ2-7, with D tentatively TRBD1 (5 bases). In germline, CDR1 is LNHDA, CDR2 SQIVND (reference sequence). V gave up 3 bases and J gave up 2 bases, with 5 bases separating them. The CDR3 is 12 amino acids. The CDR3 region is CASSMDTYEQYF. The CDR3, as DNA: TGTGCCAGTAGTATGGACACCTACGAGCAGTACTTC.

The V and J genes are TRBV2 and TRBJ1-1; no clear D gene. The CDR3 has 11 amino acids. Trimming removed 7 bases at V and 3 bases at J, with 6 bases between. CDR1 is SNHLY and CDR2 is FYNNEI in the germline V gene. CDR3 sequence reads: CASIVYTEAFF. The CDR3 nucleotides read TGTGCCAGCATCGTATACACTGAAGCTTTCTTT.

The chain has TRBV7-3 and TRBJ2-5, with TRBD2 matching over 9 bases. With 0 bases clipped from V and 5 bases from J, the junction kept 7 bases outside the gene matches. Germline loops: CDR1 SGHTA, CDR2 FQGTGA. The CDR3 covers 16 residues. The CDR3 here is CASSLTSGSYVETQYF. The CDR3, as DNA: TGTGCCAGCAGCTTAACTAGCGGGAGTTATGTGGAGACCCAGTACTTC. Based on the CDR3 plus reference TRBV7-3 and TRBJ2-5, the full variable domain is GAGVSQTPSNKVTEKGKYVELRCDPISGHTALYWYRQSLGQGPEFLIYFQGTGAADDSGLPNDRFFAVRPEGSVSTLKIQRTERGDSAVYLCASSLTSGSYVETQYFGPGTRLLVL.

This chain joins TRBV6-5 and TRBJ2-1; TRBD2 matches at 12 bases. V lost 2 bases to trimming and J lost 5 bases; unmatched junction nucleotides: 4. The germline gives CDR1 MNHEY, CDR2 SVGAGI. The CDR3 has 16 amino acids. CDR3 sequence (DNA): TGTGCCAGCAGTTACCTAGGACTAGCGGGAAACAATGAGCAGTTCTTC. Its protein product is CASSYLGLAGNNEQFF.

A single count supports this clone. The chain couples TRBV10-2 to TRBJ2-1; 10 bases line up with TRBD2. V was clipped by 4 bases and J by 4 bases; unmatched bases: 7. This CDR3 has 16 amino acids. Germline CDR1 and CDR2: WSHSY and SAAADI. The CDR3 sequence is CASSVSRLAGYNEQFF. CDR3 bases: TGCGCCAGCAGTGTAAGTAGACTAGCGGGTTACAATGAGCAGTTCTTC.

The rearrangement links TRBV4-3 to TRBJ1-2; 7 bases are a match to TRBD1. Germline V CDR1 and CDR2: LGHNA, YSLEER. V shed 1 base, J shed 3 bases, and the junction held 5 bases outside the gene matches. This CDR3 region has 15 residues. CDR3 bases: TGCGCCAGCAGCCAAGTTATTGGGACAGACTATGGCTACACCTTC. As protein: CASSQVIGTDYGYTF.